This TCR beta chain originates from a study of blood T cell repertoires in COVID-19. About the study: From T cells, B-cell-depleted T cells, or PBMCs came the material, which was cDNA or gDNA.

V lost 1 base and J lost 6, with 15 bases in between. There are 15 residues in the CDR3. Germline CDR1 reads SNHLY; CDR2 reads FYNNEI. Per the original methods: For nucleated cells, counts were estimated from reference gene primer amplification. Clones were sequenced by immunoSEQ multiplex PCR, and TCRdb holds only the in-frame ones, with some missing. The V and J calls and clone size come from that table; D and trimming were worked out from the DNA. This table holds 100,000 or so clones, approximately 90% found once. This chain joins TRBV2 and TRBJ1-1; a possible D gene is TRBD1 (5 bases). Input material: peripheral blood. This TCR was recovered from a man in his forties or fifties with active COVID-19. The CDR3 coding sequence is TGTGCCAGCAGTGAAGGCGGGGCGAACACTCCTGAAGCTTTCTTT. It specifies CASSEGGANTPEAFF.